The 22 T cell receptor beta chains presented below share a single source sample, sequenced in a study of blood T cells in healthy people across ages. It was with a sample-barcoded 5' primer and a J-beta primer mix that a second PCR of roughly 7 to 12 cycles was run. TCRdb fed the 5' RACE reads into MiXCR, producing one record per CDR3 protein. The data hold 1.5 million to 2 million distinct CDR3 sequences, with 30% to 35% observed a single time. The material sequenced was blood. The receptors come from a woman aged 25 to 39 in good health.

This clonotype was seen a few times. The rearrangement joins TRBV25-1 to TRBJ2-3; no clear D. V lost 4 bases and J lost 2, with 13 bases in between. The CDR3 extends over 15 amino acids. Looked up from germline, CDR1 is MGHDK and CDR2 is SYGVNS. CDR3 region: CASSVNARPTDTQYF. The DNA for the CDR3 is TGTGCCAGCAGTGTCAACGCACGGCCCACAGATACGCAGTATTTT.

This rearrangement joins TRBV20-1 to TRBJ1-1; the match to TRBD1 covers 8 bases. The trim removed 5 bases at V and 5 bases at J, leaving 10 bases unmatched. Per the germline V gene, CDR1 is DFQATT and CDR2 is SNEGSKA (reference sequence). The CDR3 consists of 14 residues. CDR3 DNA sequence: TGCAGTGCTCAAAACGACAGGGGTGGGACTGAAGCTTTCTTT. As protein: CSAQNDRGGTEAFF.

The rearrangement links TRBV10-2 to TRBJ1-1, with unresolved D. V was clipped by 7 bases and J by 1 base, with 10 bases between them. Germline V gene data show CDR1 as WSHSY and CDR2 as SAAADI. The CDR3 spans 13 residues. The CDR3 DNA follows: TGCGCCAGCACTCAGCAGGCGAACACTGAAGCTTTCTTT. Residues: CASTQQANTEAFF.

The V gene is TRBV7-2, the J gene TRBJ1-2, with a tentative D call TRBD1 (6 bases). In germline, CDR1 is SGHTA, CDR2 FQGNSA. Trimming cost V 5 bases and J 4 bases, with 11 bases left between them. The CDR3 has 13 amino acids. Written as DNA, the CDR3 is TGTACCAGCAGCCAAGAGACAGGCTATGGCTACACCTTC. This translates into CTSSQETGYGYTF. Full variable domain (missing parts from reference TRBV7-2 and TRBJ1-2): GAGVSQSPSNKVTEKGKDVELRCDPISGHTALYWYRQSLGQGLEFLIYFQGNSAPDKSGLPSDRFSAERTGGSVSTLTIQRTQQEDSAVYLCTSSQETGYGYTFGSGTRLTVV.

Notes on this clonotype: A read error is possible here, since a much larger clone lies one base away. This likely comes from a read error, as the CDR3 has no conserved phenylalanine or tryptophan at its end. The CDR3 sequence is CASASGYEQYS. The CDR3 DNA sequence: TGTGCCAGCGCCTCGGGCTACGAGCAGTACTCC. This chain links TRBV27 with TRBJ2-7; D is uncertain. Between the trimmed V and J ends, which lost 8 bases and 3 bases, there was a span of 8 bases. CDR1 and CDR2 from the germline V gene are MNHEY and SMNVEV (reference sequence). This CDR3 has 11 residues.

This clonotype was observed a few times. This chain connects TRBV12-3 or TRBV12-4 to TRBJ2-5; perhaps TRBD2 as D (6 bases). The CDR3 runs to 15 residues. Trimming took 6 bases from V and 2 from J, leaving 16 bases between them. CDR3 loop: CASSPGERFQETQYF. CDR3 DNA: TGTGCCAGCAGCCCGGGGGAGAGGTTTCAAGAGACCCAGTACTTC.

This clonotype occurred many times. The CDR3 spells CASSFPGSEQYF. The CDR3 nucleotides read TGTGCCAGCAGCTTTCCCGGGAGCGAGCAGTACTTC. The chain uses TRBV12-3 or TRBV12-4 and TRBJ2-7; D possibly corresponds to TRBD2 (6 bases). Trimming stripped 6 bases from V and 6 bases from J, with 12 bases between. CDR3 size: 12 residues.

This chain connects TRBV6-5 to TRBJ2-3; TRBD1 matches 7 bases. The CDR3 length is 15 residues. The V gene's germline CDR1 is MNHEY and CDR2 SVGAGI. J lost 2 bases, V lost 4 bases, and 6 bases had no gene match. The DNA for the CDR3 is TGTGCCAGCAGTTCTATGACAGGGTCCACAGATACGCAGTATTTT. Protein sequence: CASSSMTGSTDTQYF.

This clonotype turned up a few times. The chain couples TRBV14 to TRBJ2-1, with D perhaps TRBD1 or TRBD2 (5 bases each). Trimming shortened V by 0 bases and J by 5 bases, and 8 bases separated the two germline ends. This CDR3 spans 14 amino acids. CDR1 is SGHDN and CDR2 is FVKESK in the germline V gene. The CDR3 DNA reads as TGTGCCAGCAGCCAAGATCGGGGACACAATGAGCAGTTCTTC. Its protein product is CASSQDRGHNEQFF.

The chain couples TRBV5-1 to TRBJ1-2; a weak D match, TRBD1 (5 bases). Germline assignment: CDR1 SGHRS and CDR2 YFSETQ. The germline V and J ends were trimmed by 2 bases and 4 bases, with 21 bases remaining between them. The CDR3 consists of 17 residues. CDR3 nucleotide sequence: TGCGCCAGCAGCTTCTTTCAGGGCGGAGGTGAGATCTATGGCTACACCTTC. Amino acids: CASSFFQGGGEIYGYTF.

The chain links TRBV6-2 or TRBV6-3 to TRBJ2-5; 10 bases fit TRBD2. The better agreement between TRBJ2-7 and the DNA end casts doubt on the J call. Germline lookup yields CDR1 MNHEY and CDR2 SVGEGT. The CDR3 has 15 amino acids. Here the CDR3 DNA reads TGTGCCAGCAGTACCGGGGCTAGCGGGAGAAACGAGCAGTACTTC. Its translation is CASSTGASGRNEQYF.

The chain uses TRBV2 and TRBJ2-3, with 10 bases that match TRBD1. J was trimmed by 5 bases and V by 2 bases; bases with no gene match: 16. Germline CDR1 reads SNHLY; CDR2 reads FYNNEI. CDR3 length: 19 residues. CDR3: CASSERLPRDRGMGDTQYF. As DNA, the CDR3 is TGTGCCAGCAGTGAAAGACTCCCCCGGGACAGGGGAATGGGAGATACGCAGTATTTT.

This clonotype was observed many times. The chain employs TRBV5-1 and TRBJ2-6, with D hard to call. CDR3 length equals 13 residues. Germline V gives CDR1 SGHRS, CDR2 YFSETQ. The germline V and J ends were trimmed by 8 bases and 4 bases, with 10 bases remaining between them. The CDR3 loop is CASRTGGANVLTF. The CDR3 DNA sequence: TGCGCCAGTAGAACTGGCGGGGCCAACGTCCTGACTTTC.

This chain links TRBV3-1 with TRBJ2-1; TRBD1 agrees at 7 bases. V was clipped by 0 bases and J by 12 bases; unmatched bases: 8. CDR1 LGHDT and CDR2 YNNKEL come from the germline V gene (reference sequence). The CDR3 runs 14 residues. CDR3 nucleotide sequence: TGTGCCAGCAGCCAAGATTATCAGGGGGATGGGCAGTTCTTC. Residues: CASSQDYQGDGQFF.

This clonotype came up a few times. This chain uses TRBV6-6 with TRBJ2-5; 12 nucleotides match TRBD2. The DNA end lines up better with TRBJ2-7; the J call may be wrong. This CDR3 region has 15 residues. Germline V gene lookup returns CDR1 MNHNY and CDR2 SVGAGI (reference sequence). The CDR3 DNA reads as TGTGCCAGCAGTTATGGTGCTAGCGGGAGGGGCGAGCAGTACTTC. Residues: CASSYGASGRGEQYF.

This clonotype has just a few counts. The V and J genes are TRBV5-1 and TRBJ2-5, with D perhaps being TRBD1 or TRBD2 (5 bases each). V lost 5 bases, J lost 0 bases, and 11 bases lay in between. This CDR3 is 14 amino acids long. CDR1 SGHRS and CDR2 YFSETQ come from the germline V gene. The chain's CDR3 is CASRRGLDQETQYF. The DNA for the CDR3 is TGCGCCAGCAGACGGGGCTTAGACCAAGAGACCCAGTACTTC.

This clonotype has at least ten counts. The rearrangement uses TRBV29-1 and TRBJ2-7; possibly TRBD2 for D (6 bases). The germline V and J ends were trimmed by 1 base and 4 bases, with 14 bases remaining between them. From germline, CDR1 is SQVTM and CDR2 ANQGSEA. This CDR3 region has 14 residues. The CDR3 DNA reads as TGCAGCGTTGAAGGAGTAGGGGAGGCGTACGAGCAGTACTTC. This sequence encodes CSVEGVGEAYEQYF.

The chain joins TRBV5-1 to TRBJ1-2, with 10 bases fitting TRBD1. The J segment lost 3 bases and the V segment lost 4 bases, leaving 6 bases of the junction unmatched. This CDR3 is 15 amino acids long. CDR1 is SGHRS, CDR2 YFSETQ, per germline. The DNA of the CDR3 is TGCGCCAGCAGCATATGGACAGGGGGTGACTATGGCTACACCTTC. It encodes CASSIWTGGDYGYTF.

This clonotype has just a few counts. The chain employs TRBV27 and TRBJ2-1, with TRBD1 as a possible D gene (5 bases). The germline V gene has CDR1 MNHEY and CDR2 SMNVEV (reference sequence). CDR3 length: 16 amino acids. V was pared by 4 bases and J by 7 bases, with 20 bases between. The CDR3 is CASSYSLGRAGNEQFF. CDR3 sequence (DNA): TGTGCCAGCAGTTACAGCCTGGGCAGGGCAGGGAATGAGCAGTTCTTC.

This clonotype was recorded at least ten times. The chain carries TRBV10-3 and TRBJ2-7, with TRBD1 as a possible D gene (5 bases). CDR1 ENHRY and CDR2 SYGVKD come from the germline V gene. The CDR3 runs 15 residues. V was clipped by 3 bases and J by 4 bases, with 16 bases between them. In DNA form, the CDR3 reads TGTGCCATCAGTGAATTGGGGCAGGGTCCTTACGAGCAGTACTTC. Protein: CAISELGQGPYEQYF.

CDR3 in DNA: TGTGCCAGCAGCGTTAAACAAATCAGGGACTCTGGGGCCGACGTCCTGACTTTC. It yields the protein CASSVKQIRDSGADVLTF. V gene TRBV21-1 combines with J gene TRBJ2-6; no check of the table's D call, TRBD1, against the DNA was made. TRBV21-1 constitutes a pseudogene. The CDR3 has 18 amino acids.

The V call is TRBV28, the J call TRBJ2-1; 9 bases line up with TRBD1. Germline CDR1 is MDHEN and CDR2 is SYDVKM. J gave up 3 bases and V 8 bases, and 8 bases lay outside the gene matches. This CDR3 contains 15 residues. CDR3 sequence reads: CASESMGQGYNEQFF. CDR3 DNA: TGTGCCAGCGAGTCTATGGGACAGGGCTACAATGAGCAGTTCTTC.